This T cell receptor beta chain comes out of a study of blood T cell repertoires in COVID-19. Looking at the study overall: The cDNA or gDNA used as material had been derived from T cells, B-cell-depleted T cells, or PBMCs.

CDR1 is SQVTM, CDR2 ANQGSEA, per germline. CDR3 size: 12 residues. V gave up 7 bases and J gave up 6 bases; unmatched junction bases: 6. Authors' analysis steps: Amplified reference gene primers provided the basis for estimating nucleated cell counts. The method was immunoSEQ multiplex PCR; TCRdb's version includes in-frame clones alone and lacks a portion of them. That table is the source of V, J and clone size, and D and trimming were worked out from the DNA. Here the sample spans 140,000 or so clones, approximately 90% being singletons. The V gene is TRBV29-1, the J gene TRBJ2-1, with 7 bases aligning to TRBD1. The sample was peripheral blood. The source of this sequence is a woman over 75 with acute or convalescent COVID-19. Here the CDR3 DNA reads TGCAGCGCAGACAGGGTTGGCAATGAGCAGTTCTTC. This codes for CSADRVGNEQFF.